Listed below are T cell receptor beta chains from one sample, sequenced in a study of blood T cells in healthy people across ages. TCRdb re-called the 5' RACE reads through MiXCR, storing one row per CDR3 protein. The sample shows over 1,300,000 distinct CDR3 sequences, around 55% of them seen only once. Sample: blood. The receptors were gathered from a man aged 18 to 35 in good health. Each CDR3 is given with its conserved first and last residue.

TRBJ2-7 | TRBV6-2/TRBV6-3 | CASSLRTGVYEQYF
- | TRBV9 | CASSGSSGQGYYEQYF
TRBJ2-1 | TRBV4-2 | CASSQEPLAAYNEQFF
TRBJ2-2 | TRBV6-5 | CASSYGGSQVTGELFF
TRBJ1-6 | TRBV6-6 | CASSLRDGNSPLHF
TRBJ2-1 | TRBV12-3/TRBV12-4 | CASSSHGNEQFF
TRBJ2-1 | TRBV11-1 | CASSKGGAYNEQFF
TRBJ2-5 | TRBV10-1 | CASSESGTSRRETQYF
TRBJ2-1 | TRBV20-1 | CSARAGRGQFF
TRBJ2-7 | TRBV4-3 | CASSPGRGDEQYF
TRBJ2-1 | TRBV6-5 | CASRTLAGGYNEQFF
TRBJ2-5 | TRBV20-1 | CSARDYYTNPTKETQYF
- | TRBV4-2 | CASSQDPTGGIDEQYF
TRBJ2-1 | TRBV21-1 | CASRCIRGGSYNEQFF
- | TRBV27 | CASTPNHEERYEQYF
TRBJ1-2 | TRBV20-1 | CSARSAGFDSGYTF
TRBJ2-7 | TRBV27 | CASSSLDLGQVGEQYF
TRBJ1-2 | TRBV29-1 | CSVEGEGGGYTF
TRBJ1-1 | TRBV9 | CASSVGGLGAEAFF
TRBJ2-1 | TRBV20-1 | CSARRGGLDEQFF
TRBJ1-1 | TRBV29-1 | CSVEREGEMAFF
TRBJ2-1 | TRBV7-2 | CASSLDAGTGGHEQFF